This T cell receptor (beta chain) was identified in a study of blood T cell repertoires in COVID-19. Turning to the study itself: Material from acute and convalescent COVID-19 was sourced from the United States, Italy and Spain. From T cells, B-cell-depleted T cells, or PBMCs came the material, which was cDNA or gDNA.

CDR1 is SGHTA, CDR2 FQGTGA, per germline. The J segment lost 7 bases and the V segment lost 5 bases, leaving 7 bases of the junction unmatched. CDR3 length equals 15 residues. In the original analysis: By means of reference gene primer amplification, nucleated cell counts were estimated. The method was immunoSEQ multiplex PCR; TCRdb's version includes in-frame clones alone and lacks a portion of them. V and J calls and clone size follow that table, whereas D and trimming were derived from the DNA. The sample includes a few hundred thousand clones, approximately 85% of them seen just once. The clonotype originates from a woman aged 45 to 65 with acute or convalescent COVID-19. The J gene is TRBJ2-7, the V gene TRBV7-3; 14 positions agree with TRBD2. The specimen was peripheral blood. The CDR3 loop reads CASSAGLAGVEEQYF. The CDR3, as DNA: TGTGCCAGCAGCGCGGGACTAGCGGGAGTGGAAGAGCAGTACTTC.